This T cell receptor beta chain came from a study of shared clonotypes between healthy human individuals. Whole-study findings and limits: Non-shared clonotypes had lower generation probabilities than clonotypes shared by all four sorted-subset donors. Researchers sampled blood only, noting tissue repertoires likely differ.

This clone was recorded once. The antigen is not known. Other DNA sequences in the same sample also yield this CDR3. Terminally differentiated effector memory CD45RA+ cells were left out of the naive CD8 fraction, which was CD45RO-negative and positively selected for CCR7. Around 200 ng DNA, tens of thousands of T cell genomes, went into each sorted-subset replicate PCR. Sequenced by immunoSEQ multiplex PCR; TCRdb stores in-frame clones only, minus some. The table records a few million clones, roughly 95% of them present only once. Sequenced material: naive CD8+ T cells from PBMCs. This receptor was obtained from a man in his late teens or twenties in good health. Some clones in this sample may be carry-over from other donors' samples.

The CDR3 DNA sequence: TGTGCCAGCAGTTACCCGACAGGGGCCTACGAGCAGTACTTC. Protein sequence: CASSYPTGAYEQYF. The rearrangement links TRBV6-6 to TRBJ2-7, with 8 bases lining up with TRBD1. Losses at the gene ends were 2 bases for V and 2 bases for J; bases not matched to a gene: 2. Germline V lookup: CDR1 MNHNY, CDR2 SVGAGI (reference sequence). This CDR3 region has 14 residues.